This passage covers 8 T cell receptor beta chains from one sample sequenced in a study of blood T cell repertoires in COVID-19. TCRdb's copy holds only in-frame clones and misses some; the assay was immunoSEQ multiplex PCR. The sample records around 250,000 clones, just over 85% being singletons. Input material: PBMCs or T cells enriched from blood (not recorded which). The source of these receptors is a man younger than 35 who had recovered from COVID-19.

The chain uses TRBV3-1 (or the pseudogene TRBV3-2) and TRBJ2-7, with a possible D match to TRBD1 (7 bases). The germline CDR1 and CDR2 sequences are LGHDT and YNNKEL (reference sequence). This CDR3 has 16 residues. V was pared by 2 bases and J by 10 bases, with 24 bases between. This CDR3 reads CASSQQGGVGSKLQYF. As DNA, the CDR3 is TGTGCCAGCAGCCAACAGGGGGGAGTAGGATCGAAACTTCAGTACTTC.

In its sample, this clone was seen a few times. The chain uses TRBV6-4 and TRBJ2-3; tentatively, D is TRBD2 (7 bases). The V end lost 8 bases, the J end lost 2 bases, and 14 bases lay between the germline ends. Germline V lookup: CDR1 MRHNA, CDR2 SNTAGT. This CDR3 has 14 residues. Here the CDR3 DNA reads TGTGCCAGCGGGGGGGGCCGTGACACAGATACGCAGTATTTT. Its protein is CASGGGRDTDTQYF.

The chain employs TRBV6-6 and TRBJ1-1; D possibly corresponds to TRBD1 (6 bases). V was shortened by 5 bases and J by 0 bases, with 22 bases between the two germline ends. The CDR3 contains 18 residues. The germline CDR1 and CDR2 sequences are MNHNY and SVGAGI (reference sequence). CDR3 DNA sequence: TGTGCCAGCAGTCGTAGGGGGTACCAAGCTGAGATGAACACTGAAGCTTTCTTT. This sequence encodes CASSRRGYQAEMNTEAFF.

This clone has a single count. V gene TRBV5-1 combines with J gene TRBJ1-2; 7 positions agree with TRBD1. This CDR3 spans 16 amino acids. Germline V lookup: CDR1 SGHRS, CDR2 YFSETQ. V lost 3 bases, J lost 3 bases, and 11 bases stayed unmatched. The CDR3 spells CASSYYLGQVDYGYTF. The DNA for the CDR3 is TGCGCCAGCAGCTACTATCTTGGACAGGTTGACTATGGCTACACCTTC. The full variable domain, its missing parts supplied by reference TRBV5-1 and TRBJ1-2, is KAGVTQTPRYLIKTRGQQVTLSCSPISGHRSVSWYQQTPGQGLQFLFEYFSETQRNKGNFPGRFSGRQFSNSRSEMNVSTLELGDSALYLCASSYYLGQVDYGYTFGSGTRLTVV.

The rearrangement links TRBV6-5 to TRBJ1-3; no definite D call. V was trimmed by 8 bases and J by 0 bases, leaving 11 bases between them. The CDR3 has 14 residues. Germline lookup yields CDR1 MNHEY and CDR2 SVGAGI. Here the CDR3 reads CASSDRSSGNTIYF. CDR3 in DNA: TGTGCCAGCTCGGATAGGAGCTCTGGAAACACCATATATTTT.

The DNA for the CDR3 is TGTGCCAGCAGTTTCATGGGGGAGGCCTATGGCTACACCTTC. This gives the protein CASSFMGEAYGYTF. The rearrangement links TRBV7-9 to TRBJ1-2; weak D call: TRBD1 (5 bases). Germline CDR1 reads SEHNR; CDR2 reads FQNEAQ (reference sequence). The CDR3 sequence is 14 residues long. Trimming shortened V by 6 bases and J by 4 bases, and 15 bases separated the two germline ends.

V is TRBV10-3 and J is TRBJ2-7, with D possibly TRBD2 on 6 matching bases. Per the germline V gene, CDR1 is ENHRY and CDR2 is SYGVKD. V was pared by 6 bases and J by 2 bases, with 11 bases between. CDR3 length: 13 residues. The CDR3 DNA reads TGTGCCATCAGCGGTAGCGGCGCCTACGAGCAGTACTTC. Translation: CAISGSGAYEQYF.

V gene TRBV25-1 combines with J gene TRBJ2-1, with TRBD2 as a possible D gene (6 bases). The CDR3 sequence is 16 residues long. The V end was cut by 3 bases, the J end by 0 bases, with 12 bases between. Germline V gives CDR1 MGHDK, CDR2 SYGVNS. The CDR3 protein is CASSDSGVLSYNEQFF. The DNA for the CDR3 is TGTGCCAGCAGTGACTCGGGGGTCCTCTCCTACAATGAGCAGTTCTTC.